The T cell receptor (beta chain) described here comes from a study of read filtering for tumor transcriptome and immune sequencing. This clonotype was seen repeatedly, ten times or more. Its antigen is undetermined. From roughly 400 ng of RNA, a library with molecular barcoded alpha/delta and beta/gamma adaptors was made. One entry per CDR3 protein, called by TCRdb with MiXCR from the reads. The sample has 25,000 to 35,000 distinct CDR3 sequences; less than 20% are singletons. The V and J ends lost 2 bases and 5 bases respectively, with 9 bases between them. This CDR3 region has 13 residues. From germline, CDR1 is MNHNS and CDR2 SASEGT. Study-wide results and limits: The sorted CD138-negative fraction was a mixed bone marrow immune population, not purified T cells. About 81.9% of IR-seq clonotypes had a single read, yet these held about 3.4% of reads.

The origin of this receptor is a donor at least 40 years old with multiple myeloma. The sample comprised a population of CD138-negative cells sorted from bone marrow. The chain carries TRBV6-1 and TRBJ1-1; D is perhaps TRBD1 (5 bases). The CDR3 protein is CASSESGRTEAFF. CDR3 bases: TGTGCCAGCAGTGAATCAGGGCGGACTGAAGCTTTCTTT.